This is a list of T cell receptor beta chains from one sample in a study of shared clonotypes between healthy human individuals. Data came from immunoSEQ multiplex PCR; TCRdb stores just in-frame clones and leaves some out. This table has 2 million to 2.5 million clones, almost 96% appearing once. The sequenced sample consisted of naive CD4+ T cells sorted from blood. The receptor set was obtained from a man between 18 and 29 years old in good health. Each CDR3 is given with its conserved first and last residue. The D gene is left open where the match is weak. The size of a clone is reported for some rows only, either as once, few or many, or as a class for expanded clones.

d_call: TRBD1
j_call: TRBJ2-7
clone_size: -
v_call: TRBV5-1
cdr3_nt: TGCGCCAGCAGCCGCGGAGGAACAGGGGAGAGCGAGCAGTACTTC
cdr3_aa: CASSRGGTGESEQYF

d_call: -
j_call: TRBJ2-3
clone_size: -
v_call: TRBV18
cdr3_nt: TGTGCCAGCAAGGGAAGCACAGATACGCAGTATTTT
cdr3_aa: CASKGSTDTQYF

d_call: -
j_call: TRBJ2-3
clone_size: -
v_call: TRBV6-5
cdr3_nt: TGTGCCAGCAGTTATCATGTAGATACGGCGCAGTATTTT
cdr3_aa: CASSYHVDTAQYF

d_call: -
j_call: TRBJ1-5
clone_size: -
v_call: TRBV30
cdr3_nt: TGTGCCTGGAGTCTTGGGGGGGTCAGCAATCAGCCCCAGCATTTT
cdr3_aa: CAWSLGGVSNQPQHF

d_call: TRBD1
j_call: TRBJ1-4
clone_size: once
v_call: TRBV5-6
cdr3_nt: TGTGCCAGCAGCTTTCGGGACAGGCGTGAAAAACTGTTTTTT
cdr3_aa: CASSFRDRREKLFF

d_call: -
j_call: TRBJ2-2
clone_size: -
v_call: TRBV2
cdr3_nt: TGTGCCAGCAGTGCTAGCCCCGGGGAGCTGTTTTTT
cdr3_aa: CASSASPGELFF

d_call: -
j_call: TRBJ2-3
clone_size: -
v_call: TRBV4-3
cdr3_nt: TGCGCCAGCAGCCAAGATCGCGGCACAGATACGCAGTATTTT
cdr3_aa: CASSQDRGTDTQYF

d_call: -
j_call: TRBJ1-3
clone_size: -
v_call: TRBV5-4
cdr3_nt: TGTGCCAGCAGCTTCCCGGGCGGAAACACCATATATTTT
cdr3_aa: CASSFPGGNTIYF

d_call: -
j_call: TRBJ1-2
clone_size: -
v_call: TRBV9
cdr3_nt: TGTGCCAGCAGCGCACTTGGGACGTCTTATGGCTACACCTTC
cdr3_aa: CASSALGTSYGYTF

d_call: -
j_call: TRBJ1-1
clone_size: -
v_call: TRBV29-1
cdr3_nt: TGCAGCGGTGCCTGGGACACTGAAGCTTTCTTT
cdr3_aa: CSGAWDTEAFF

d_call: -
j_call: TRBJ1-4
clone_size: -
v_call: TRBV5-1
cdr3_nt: TGCGCCAGCAGCTCCGGACAGCCCGCAACTAATGAAAAACTGTTTTTT
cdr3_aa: CASSSGQPATNEKLFF

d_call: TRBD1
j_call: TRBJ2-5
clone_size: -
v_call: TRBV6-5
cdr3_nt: TGTGCCAGCAGTTACAGACAGGGTGGTTGGGAGACCCAGTACTTC
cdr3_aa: CASSYRQGGWETQYF

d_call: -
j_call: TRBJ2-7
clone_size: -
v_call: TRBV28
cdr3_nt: TGTGCCAGCAGCTTGACCCGAGGGGAGCAGTACTTC
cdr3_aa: CASSLTRGEQYF

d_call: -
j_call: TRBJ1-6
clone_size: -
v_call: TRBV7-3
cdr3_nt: TGTGCCAGCAGCCTACAGGGCATCCCTAATTCACCCCTCCACTTT
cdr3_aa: CASSLQGIPNSPLHF

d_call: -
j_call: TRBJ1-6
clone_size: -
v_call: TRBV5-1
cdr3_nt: TGCGCCAGCAGCCAATACCAGGGTTCGAATTCACCCCTCCACTTT
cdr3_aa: CASSQYQGSNSPLHF

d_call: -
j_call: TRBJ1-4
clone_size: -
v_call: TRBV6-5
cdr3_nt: TGTGCCAGCAGCTCGGGACGGATAAATGAAAAACTGTTTTTT
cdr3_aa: CASSSGRINEKLFF

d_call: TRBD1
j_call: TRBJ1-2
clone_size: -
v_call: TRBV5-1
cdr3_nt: TGCGCCAGCAGCGACGGACAGGGCTTTAACTATGGCTACACCTTC
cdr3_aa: CASSDGQGFNYGYTF

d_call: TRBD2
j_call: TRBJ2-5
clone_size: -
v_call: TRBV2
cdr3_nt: TGTGCCAGCAGTGAAACCCAGCGGGGGGGTCAAGAGACCCAGTACTTC
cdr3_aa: CASSETQRGGQETQYF

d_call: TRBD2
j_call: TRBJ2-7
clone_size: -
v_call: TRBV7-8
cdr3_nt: TGTGCCAGCAGCCTTGCTAGCGGACTCCTCGGCGAGCAGTACTTC
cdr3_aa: CASSLASGLLGEQYF

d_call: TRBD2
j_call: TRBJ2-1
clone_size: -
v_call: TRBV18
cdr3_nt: TGTGCCAGCTCACCACCAGCGGGGGGCTACAATGAGCAGTTCTTC
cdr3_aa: CASSPPAGGYNEQFF

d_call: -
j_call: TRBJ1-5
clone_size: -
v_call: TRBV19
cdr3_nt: TGTGCCAGTAGTTCGGCAGCATTCAATCAGCCCCAGCATTTT
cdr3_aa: CASSSAAFNQPQHF

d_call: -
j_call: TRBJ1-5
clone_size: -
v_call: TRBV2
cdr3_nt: TGTGCCGTTCGGGGCAATAGCAATCAGCCCCAGCATTTT
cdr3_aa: CAVRGNSNQPQHF

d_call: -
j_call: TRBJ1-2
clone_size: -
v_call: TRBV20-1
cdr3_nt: TGCAGGGACTATGGCTACACCTTC
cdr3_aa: CRDYGYTF

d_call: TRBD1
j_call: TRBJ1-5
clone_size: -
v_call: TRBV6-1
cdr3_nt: TGTGCCAGCAGTGAGGGGACAGGGTATCGGCATCAGCCCCAGCATTTT
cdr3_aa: CASSEGTGYRHQPQHF